This TCR beta chain was sequenced in a study of T cell responses to AZD1222 COVID-19 vaccine. Regarding the study as a whole: After two AZD1222 doses, spike-specific TCR breadth and depth rose versus day 0.

Concerning this clone itself: What it recognizes is unknown.

This CDR3 spans 15 amino acids. Looked up from germline, CDR1 is SEHNR and CDR2 is FQNEAQ (reference sequence). The J segment lost 1 base and the V segment lost 6 bases, leaving 4 bases of the junction unmatched. The assay was immunoSEQ multiplex PCR, and TCRdb's table has in-frame clones only and misses some. The sample has 150,000 or so clones, more than 80% seen once. The material was peripheral blood, obtained on day 0 of AZD1222 vaccination. The TCR originated in an adult in good health. The chain links TRBV7-9 to TRBJ2-5; TRBD2 matches at 11 bases. The CDR3 loop reads CASSSGLAGQETQYF. The DNA for the CDR3 is TGTGCCAGCAGTTCAGGACTAGCGGGCCAAGAGACCCAGTACTTC. Supplemented by reference TRBV7-9 and TRBJ2-5, the full variable domain reads DTGVSQNPRHKITKRGQNVTFRCDPISEHNRLYWYRQTLGQGPEFLTYFQNEAQLEKSRLLSDRFSAERPKGSFSTLEIQRTEQGDSAMYLCASSSGLAGQETQYFGPGTRLLVL.